This T cell receptor (beta chain) was captured in a study of T-cell memory formation after mild COVID-19. Turning to this clonotype: The antigen remains unidentified.

Study outcomes and limitations: Contracting clones from day 15 to 85 showed balanced CD4/CD8; later expanders favored CD4+. Memory sampled before infection contained some responding clones, suggesting cross-reactive memory joined.

It was 5'RACE with constant-segment primers that produced the TCR alpha and TCR beta cDNA libraries, which carried sample barcodes and UMIs. TCRdb ran MiXCR on the 5' RACE reads and lists one entry per CDR3 protein. The data hold roughly 550,000 distinct CDR3 sequences, with around 21% observed a single time. The clonotype was recovered from an adult woman who had mild COVID-19 (a few samples of this study predate the infection). Cell type and time point are not known. Sequences were obtained from PBMCs or a T cell subset sorted from them (not recorded which).

Here the CDR3 DNA reads TGTGCCAGCAGCCGCGAGGAGGGGCTCCGAGGGACCCAGTACTTC. Protein: CASSREEGLRGTQYF. This chain connects TRBV5-5 to TRBJ2-5; D perhaps matches TRBD2 (6 bases). This CDR3 is built from 15 residues. Between the trimmed V and J ends, which lost 4 bases and 7 bases, there was a span of 20 bases. The germline V gene has CDR1 SGHKS and CDR2 YYEKEE (reference sequence).